The sequence of this TCR beta chain was determined in a study of OX40 agonist ivuxolimab in advanced cancers. Turning to the overall study: The costimulatory receptor OX40 (CD134) was targeted by ivuxolimab, a fully human IgG2 agonistic monoclonal antibody. The paper describes the monotherapy dose-escalation part (N of about 52 patients) of the phase I trial of ivuxolimab. Partial responses occurred in three dose-escalation patients: two with cutaneous melanoma and one with hepatocellular carcinoma. The point of sequencing TCRbeta in the periphery was to test whether ivuxolimab changed TCR sequence diversity and drove clonal T-cell expansion. Prior anti-PD-1, anti-PD-L1 or anti-CTLA-4 therapy was permitted, and checkpoint inhibitors had been received by roughly two fifths of dose-escalation patients. The dose-escalation cohort was 82.7% male with a mean age of roughly 62 years, ranging from roughly 23 to 80. Intravenous ivuxolimab was administered to patients every 2 weeks at six dose levels: 0.01, 0.1, 0.3, 1.5, 3 and 10 mg/kg. Of the approximately 50 dose-escalation patients, hepatocellular carcinoma was present in about 20, melanoma in around 15, renal cell carcinoma in 9 and head and neck cancer in 9. Summary of the overall study and its limitations: In the 0.1-3.0 mg/kg groups, partial responders had among the lowest normalized peripheral clonal expansion, particularly in CD8+ T cells. Clonal expansion of both CD4+ and CD8+ blood T cells was observed from baseline to week 6 at doses 0.1 to 3.0 mg/kg. Which antigens the clonally expanded peripheral T cells were specific for was not determined. On average, CD8+ T cells showed more expanded clones than CD4+ T cells after ivuxolimab. Low levels of normalized T-cell clonal expansion were also seen in some patients who did not respond.

Genomic DNA was extracted from sorted cells for sequencing of the TCRbeta CDR3 region. The immunoSEQ Assay was used to sequence the TCRbeta CDR3 regions. The clones in this table, taken by TCRdb from immuneACCESS, are in-frame only. Not every clone is retained; where verified, under half of the shortfall comes from an unresolved V gene, and the cause of the rest is unknown. The sample table lists 50,000 to 70,000 clones, roughly 84% of them with a count of one. 0.5% to 0.7% of the sample is held by the ten biggest clonotypes. The germline V gene yields MDHEN for CDR1 and SYDVKM for CDR2. The CDR3 runs 14 amino acids, cysteine and phenylalanine included. Left in the record is the CDR3 DNA by itself, 42 bases read in frame from the first base. V ends up 7 bases short and J 4 bases short, with an unmatched junction base count of 8. To note about this clone: Its cognate antigen has yet to be identified. Within one base of it there is no much larger clone, and no base qualities were kept.

The trial excluded patients who had a history of autoimmune disease or were on systemic immunosuppression. Peripheral blood for TCR sequencing was drawn from every dose cohort at baseline, at cycle 4 day 1 and at cycle 7 day 1. Samples were obtained from an open-label, multicenter, first-in-human phase I dose-escalation trial of ivuxolimab. Adults with locally advanced or metastatic head and neck squamous cell, hepatocellular, melanoma or renal cell carcinoma were enrolled in the trial. Before TCR sequencing, CD4+ and CD8+ T cells were separately sorted from peripheral blood. In this chain, TRBV28 is recombined with TRBJ1-2, with 8 central nucleotides matching TRBD1. The clonotype originates from an adult with an advanced solid tumor such as melanoma, head and neck, liver or kidney cancer. The sample was CD4+ or CD8+ T cells sorted from blood, taken in a trial of the OX40 agonist ivuxolimab. Here is the DNA: TGTGCCAGCACGTCAGGGGGCGGCGGCTATGGCTACACCTTC. It codes for CASTSGGGGYGYTF.